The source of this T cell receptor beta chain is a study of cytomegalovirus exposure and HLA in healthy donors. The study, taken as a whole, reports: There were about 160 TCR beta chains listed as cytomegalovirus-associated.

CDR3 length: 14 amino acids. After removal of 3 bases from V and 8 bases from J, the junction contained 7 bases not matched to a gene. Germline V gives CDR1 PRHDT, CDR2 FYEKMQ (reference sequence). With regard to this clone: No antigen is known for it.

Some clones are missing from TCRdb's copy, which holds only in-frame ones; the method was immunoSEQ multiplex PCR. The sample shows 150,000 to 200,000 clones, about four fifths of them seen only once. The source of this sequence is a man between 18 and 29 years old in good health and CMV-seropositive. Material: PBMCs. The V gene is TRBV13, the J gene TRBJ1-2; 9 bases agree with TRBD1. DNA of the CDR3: TGTGCCAGCAGCTTGACCGGGACAGGGACCGGCTACACCTTC. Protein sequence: CASSLTGTGTGYTF.